This T cell receptor beta chain was identified during a study of cytomegalovirus exposure and HLA in healthy donors. Study conclusions and caveats: In a later analysis, V- and J-gene trimming of beta chains associated with a DCLRE1C missense variant, replicated independently. High sensitivity and specificity were reportedly achieved when the classifier diagnosed cytomegalovirus status. The authors enumerated around 150 TCR beta chains as linked to cytomegalovirus. HLA alleles were associated with 15,000 to 20,000 TCR beta sequences in a later analysis at 0.05 false discovery rate.

This clone showed up just a few times. As yet, its antigen is unknown. CDR3 length: 14 residues. V gave up 7 bases and J gave up 5 bases, with 15 bases separating them. Germline assignment: CDR1 SNHLY and CDR2 FYNNEI. The PCR used 60 Vbeta and 13 Jbeta primers. Assay used: immunoSEQ multiplex PCR; TCRdb lists only in-frame clones, some missing. Here the sample spans about 200,000 clones, about 13% being singletons. Material: PBMCs. The chain is built from TRBV2 and TRBJ1-5, with no clear D. This clonotype was sampled from a man aged 45-65 years in good health and CMV-seropositive. The CDR3 spells CASTGRRSDQPQHF. In DNA, the CDR3 is TGTGCCAGCACCGGTAGGAGGAGCGATCAGCCCCAGCATTTT.